The clone carrying this T cell receptor beta chain was recorded a few times. The sample is drawn from a study of blood T cell repertoires in COVID-19. The wider study: COVID-19 samples collected from the United States, Italy and Spain covered acute and convalescent phases.

Profiled with immunoSEQ multiplex PCR; TCRdb holds only in-frame clones, not every one. The table lists about 85,000 clones, 79% of them singletons. Germline-derived CDR1 and CDR2 are MGHRA and YSYEKL. The length of the CDR3 is 12 residues. The V end lost 1 base, the J end lost 11 bases, and 11 bases lay between the germline ends. This TCR was recovered from a man in his 70s with acute or convalescent COVID-19. V and J are TRBV4-1 and TRBJ1-1, with D uncertain. The sequencing sample was made of peripheral blood. CDR3 coding DNA: TGCGCCAGCAGCCAAGCGTCGCGAGGGGCTTTCTTT. Translated: CASSQASRGAFF.